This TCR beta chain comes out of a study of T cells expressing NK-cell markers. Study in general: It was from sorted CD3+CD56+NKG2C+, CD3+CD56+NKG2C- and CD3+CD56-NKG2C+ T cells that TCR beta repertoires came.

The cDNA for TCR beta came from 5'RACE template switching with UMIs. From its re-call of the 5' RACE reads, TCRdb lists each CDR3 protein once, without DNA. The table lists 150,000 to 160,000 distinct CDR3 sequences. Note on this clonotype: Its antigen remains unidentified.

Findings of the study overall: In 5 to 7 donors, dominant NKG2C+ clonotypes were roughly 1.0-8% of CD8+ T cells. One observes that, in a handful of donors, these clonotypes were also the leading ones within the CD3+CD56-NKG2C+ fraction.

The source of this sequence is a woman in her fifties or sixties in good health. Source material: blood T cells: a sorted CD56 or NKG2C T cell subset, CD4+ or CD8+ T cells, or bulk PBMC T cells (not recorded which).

CDR3 residues: CASSLSPGQRYYEQYF. This chain links TRBV7-3 with TRBJ2-7; TCRdb lists TRBD1, though no DNA is available to test this call. The germline gives CDR1 SGHTA, CDR2 FQGTGA. This CDR3 region has 16 residues.